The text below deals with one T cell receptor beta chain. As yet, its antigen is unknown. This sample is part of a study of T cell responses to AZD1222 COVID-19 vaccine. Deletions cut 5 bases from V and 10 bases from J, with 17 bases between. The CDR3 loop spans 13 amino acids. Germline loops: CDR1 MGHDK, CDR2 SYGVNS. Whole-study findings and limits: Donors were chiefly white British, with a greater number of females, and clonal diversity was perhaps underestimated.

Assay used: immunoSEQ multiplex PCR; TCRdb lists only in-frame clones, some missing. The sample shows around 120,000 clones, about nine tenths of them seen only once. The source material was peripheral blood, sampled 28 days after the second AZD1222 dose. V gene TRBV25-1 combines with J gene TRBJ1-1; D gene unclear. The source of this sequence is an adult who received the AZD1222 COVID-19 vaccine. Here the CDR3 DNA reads TGTGCCAGCAGTACACCGGGTTCTTCCTTAGCTTTCTTT. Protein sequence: CASSTPGSSLAFF.